This T cell receptor beta chain is drawn from a study of shared clonotypes between healthy human individuals. Sequencing was performed with immunoSEQ multiplex PCR; in TCRdb, only in-frame clones are kept and a portion is missing. The sample has 900,000 to 1,200,000 clones; approximately 78% are singletons. This CDR3 has 11 residues. Per germline, CDR1 SGHRS and CDR2 YFSETQ. The V and J ends lost 3 bases and 7 bases respectively, with 7 bases between them. The sequenced sample consisted of memory CD4+ T cells from PBMCs. Subset noted: CD45RA-negative fraction. The sequence was collected from a young man in good health. Some clones in this sample may be carry-over from other donors' samples. The chain employs TRBV5-1 and TRBJ1-2; D unclear. CDR3 residues: CASSYEGGYTF. The CDR3 DNA follows: TGCGCCAGCAGCTACGAGGGTGGCTACACCTTC.